Listed here are 10 T cell receptor beta chains from one sample, sequenced in a study of identifying expanded T cells in peripheral blood. The data were produced by immunoSEQ multiplex PCR, yet TCRdb's version contains in-frame clones alone and is incomplete. The sample lists 50,000 to 65,000 clones, around nine tenths occurring once. Material: blood. The source is a person aged 18 to 75 in good health.

This clone was seen a handful of times. The gene calls are TRBV11-2 and TRBJ1-2, with 11 bases matching TRBD1. The CDR3 consists of 15 residues. Unmatched junction bases numbered 4, after V lost 5 bases and J lost 2 bases. CDR1 is SGHAT and CDR2 is FQNNGV in the germline V gene. The chain's CDR3 is CASSPGTGGNYGYTF. CDR3 in DNA: TGTGCCAGCAGCCCCGGGACAGGGGGAAACTATGGCTACACCTTC.

The chain uses TRBV28 and TRBJ1-5; a possible D gene is TRBD1 (5 bases). Germline CDR1 reads MDHEN; CDR2 reads SYDVKM. This CDR3 is built from 15 residues. Deletions cut 6 bases from V and 4 bases from J, with 16 bases between. The CDR3 coding sequence is TGTGCCAGCAGAACGGGACTCTCAGGGAATCAGCCCCAGCATTTT. Its translation is CASRTGLSGNQPQHF.

This chain connects TRBV6-7 to TRBJ2-3, with a tentative D call TRBD2 (6 bases). TRBV6-7 is placed among ORFs of uncertain function. This CDR3 has 14 residues. Trimming left V 10 bases short and J 1 base short, with 15 bases between. CDR3 bases: TGTGCCATCCCGGGACTGCCACGCACAGATACGCAGTATTTT. Its protein is CAIPGLPRTDTQYF.

The J gene is TRBJ1-1, the V gene TRBV5-6; D gene unclear. The germline gives CDR1 SGHDT, CDR2 YYEEEE. Trimming took off 2 bases at V and 1 base at J, with 6 bases between the two ends. This CDR3 spans 13 amino acids. CDR3 sequence reads: CASSFGGNTEAFF. The DNA for the CDR3 is TGTGCCAGCAGCTTTGGAGGGAACACTGAAGCTTTCTTT.

The chain uses TRBV9 and TRBJ2-3; D gene uncertain. The CDR3 covers 14 residues. Trimming took 3 bases from V and 3 from J, leaving 11 bases between them. In germline, CDR1 is SGDLS, CDR2 YYNGEE. In DNA, the CDR3 is TGTGCCAGCAGCGCTTGGGGATCGACAGATACGCAGTATTTT. It specifies CASSAWGSTDTQYF.

V gene TRBV18 combines with J gene TRBJ1-2; weak D call: TRBD1 (6 bases). CDR1 and CDR2 (germline): KGHSH, LQKENI. This CDR3 spans 15 amino acids. The V end was cut by 2 bases, the J end by 0 bases, with 10 bases between. DNA for the CDR3: TGTGCCAGCTCACCAGACAGGACGACTAACTATGGCTACACCTTC. Translated: CASSPDRTTNYGYTF.

To note about this clone: Compared with germline, one end of the junction differs, possibly owing to a read error. The chain couples TRBV29-1 to TRBJ2-2; D may be TRBD2 (6 bases). The germline V gene has CDR1 SQVTM and CDR2 ANQGSEA. This CDR3 has 13 residues. The CDR3 DNA reads TGCAGCGTCGAAGGGACTCACACCGGGGAGCTGTTTTTT. Translated: CSVEGTHTGELFF.

The DNA for the CDR3 is TGTGCCAGCAGTCCCGCCCTCGGGGGCCAGCCCCAGCATTTT. Translating gives CASSPALGGQPQHF. This rearrangement joins TRBV28 to TRBJ1-5; possible D gene TRBD1, 6 bases. The V end lost 5 bases, the J end lost 7 bases, and 15 bases lay between the germline ends. The CDR3 has 14 residues. CDR1 and CDR2 (germline): MDHEN, SYDVKM.

This chain links TRBV28 with TRBJ2-1; 14 bases are shared with TRBD2. The CDR3 runs 13 residues. Germline CDR1 reads MDHEN; CDR2 reads SYDVKM. The CDR3 here is CAGLAGGYNEQFF. The CDR3 DNA reads as TGTGCTGGACTAGCGGGGGGTTACAATGAGCAGTTCTTC.

The CDR3 is CSVAGHGDTEAFF. The CDR3 nucleotides are TGCAGCGTGGCAGGGCATGGGGACACTGAAGCTTTCTTT. The V gene is TRBV29-1, the J gene TRBJ1-1, with a tentative D call TRBD1 (5 bases). The CDR3 sequence is 13 residues long. Trimming left V 6 bases short and J 3 bases short, with 14 bases between. In germline, CDR1 is SQVTM, CDR2 ANQGSEA.